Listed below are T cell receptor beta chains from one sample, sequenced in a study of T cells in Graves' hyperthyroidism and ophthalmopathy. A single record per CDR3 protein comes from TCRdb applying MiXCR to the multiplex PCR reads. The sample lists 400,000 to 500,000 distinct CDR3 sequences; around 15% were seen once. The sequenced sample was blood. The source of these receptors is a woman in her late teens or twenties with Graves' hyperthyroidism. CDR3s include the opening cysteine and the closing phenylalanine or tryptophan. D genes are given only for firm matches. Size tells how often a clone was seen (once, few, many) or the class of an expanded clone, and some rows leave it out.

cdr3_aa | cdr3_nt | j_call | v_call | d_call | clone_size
CAFLVGSYNEQFF | TGTGCCTTCCTCGTGGGCTCCTACAATGAGCAGTTCTTC | TRBJ2-1 | TRBV30 | NA | many
CASSLGWRTEAFF | TGTGCCAGCAGCTTGGGATGGAGGACTGAAGCTTTCTTT | TRBJ1-1 | TRBV5-5 | NA | NA
CASSENSGRIEEQYF | TGTGCCAGCTCAGAAAATAGCGGGAGAATTGAGGAGCAGTACTTC | TRBJ2-7 | TRBV18 | TRBD2 | many
CASRKAYGYTF | TGTGCCAGCAGGAAGGCATATGGCTACACCTTC | TRBJ1-2 | TRBV6-1 | NA | NA
CATSGRTGPDTQYF | TGTGCCACCAGCGGACGCACAGGGCCCGATACGCAGTATTTT | TRBJ2-3 | TRBV15 | NA | NA
CASSPGPFPFDYGYTF | TGTGCCAGCAGCCCGGGACCGTTCCCTTTCGACTATGGCTACACCTTC | TRBJ1-2 | TRBV6-2/TRBV6-3 | NA | many
CASSLSTSSQETQYF | TGTGCCAGCAGCTTATCAACGTCCTCCCAAGAGACCCAGTACTTC | TRBJ2-5 | TRBV11-2 | NA | many
CASSRKAGGTSTDTQYF | TGTGCCAGCTCAAGAAAGGCGGGAGGAACTAGCACAGATACGCAGTATTTT | TRBJ2-3 | TRBV12-3/TRBV12-4 | TRBD2 | many
CASSEVGFQPQHF | TGTGCCAGCAGTGAAGTGGGATTTCAGCCCCAGCATTTT | TRBJ1-5 | TRBV2 | NA | many
CASILRGLSYEQYF | TGTGCCAGCATCCTGCGGGGACTATCCTACGAGCAGTACTTC | TRBJ2-7 | TRBV6-1 | TRBD2 | many
CAWVPGQEATNEKLFF | TGTGCCTGGGTTCCGGGACAGGAAGCAACTAATGAAAAACTGTTTTTT | TRBJ1-4 | TRBV30 | TRBD1 | many
CASSPSVGRAAGANVLTF | TGTGCCAGCAGCCCGTCGGTGGGGCGGGCAGCAGGGGCCAACGTCCTGACTTTC | TRBJ2-6 | TRBV5-6 | NA | many
CSANPTRDTSNYGYTF | TGCAGCGCTAACCCTACCCGGGACACAAGTAACTATGGCTACACCTTC | TRBJ1-2 | TRBV29-1 | NA | NA
CASSLVLGYVEGGYTF | TGTGCCAGCAGCTTAGTTTTGGGATACGTAGAGGGTGGCTACACCTTC | TRBJ1-2 | TRBV7-2 | NA | NA
CASRGPVQGNTEAFF | TGTGCCAGCAGGGGACCAGTACAGGGAAACACTGAAGCTTTCTTT | TRBJ1-1 | TRBV6-4 | NA | few
CATSDSGLQETQYF | TGTGCCACCAGTGATTCGGGCCTTCAAGAGACCCAGTACTTC | TRBJ2-5 | TRBV24-1 | NA | NA
CASSVWATNNEQFF | TGTGCCAGCAGCGTATGGGCTACCAACAATGAGCAGTTCTTC | TRBJ2-1 | TRBV9 | NA | few
CASSHRTGELFF | TGTGCCAGCAGCCATAGAACCGGGGAGCTGTTTTTT | TRBJ2-2 | TRBV12-3/TRBV12-4 | NA | few
CASSQVGTDHQPQHF | TGCGCCAGCAGCCAAGTAGGGACGGATCATCAGCCCCAGCATTTT | TRBJ1-5 | TRBV4-1 | NA | NA
CSANRGINEQFF | TGCAGTGCTAACCGGGGCATAAATGAGCAGTTCTTC | TRBJ2-1 | TRBV20-1 | NA | many
CASSLDLAGEQYF | TGTGCCAGCAGTTTGGACCTAGCGGGGGAGCAGTACTTC | TRBJ2-7 | TRBV12-3/TRBV12-4 | TRBD2 | many
CASSLQGGSPLHF | TGTGCCAGCAGTTTACAGGGAGGTTCACCCCTCCACTTT | TRBJ1-6 | TRBV12-3/TRBV12-4 | NA | NA
CASTRTSGRIDTQYF | TGTGCCAGCACGAGGACTAGCGGGAGGATAGATACGCAGTATTTT | TRBJ2-3 | TRBV6-1 | TRBD2 | few
CASSSRLAFISEQFF | TGTGCCAGCAGTTCGCGACTAGCCTTTATTAGTGAGCAGTTCTTC | TRBJ2-1 | TRBV27 | TRBD2 | many
CSVAGTSGNNEQFF | TGCAGCGTTGCCGGGACTAGCGGGAACAATGAGCAGTTCTTC | TRBJ2-1 | TRBV29-1 | TRBD2 | NA
CASGLVLGATNEKLFF | TGTGCTAGTGGTTTGGTACTAGGAGCAACTAATGAAAAACTGTTTTTT | TRBJ1-4 | TRBV12-5 | NA | many
CASSFASELFF | TGTGCCAGCAGTTTCGCCTCGGAGCTGTTTTTT | TRBJ2-2 | TRBV12-3/TRBV12-4 | NA | many
CASSLGIAAGNTIYF | TGCGCCAGCAGCCTAGGAATAGCAGCTGGAAACACCATATATTTT | TRBJ1-3 | TRBV5-1 | NA | NA
CASSLDRTKAFF | TGTGCCAGCAGCTTAGATCGGACAAAAGCTTTCTTT | TRBJ1-1 | TRBV7-8 | NA | NA
CASSQDRINYGYTF | TGCGCCAGCAGCCAAGACAGAATTAACTATGGCTACACCTTC | TRBJ1-2 | TRBV4-1 | NA | NA
CASSLQALYGYTF | TGTGCCAGCAGCTTACAGGCCCTCTATGGCTACACCTTC | TRBJ1-2 | TRBV13 | NA | many
CASGGSGWEKLFF | TGTGCCAGCGGCGGGAGCGGATGGGAAAAACTGTTTTTT | TRBJ1-4 | TRBV6-2/TRBV6-3 | NA | NA
CVSSYSNVGQNQETQYF | TGTGTCAGCAGTTACTCGAATGTCGGGCAAAACCAAGAGACCCAGTACTTC | TRBJ2-5 | TRBV6-5 | NA | few
CATSDSRTGSYEQYF | TGTGCCACCAGTGATTCCCGGACGGGTTCCTACGAGCAGTACTTC | TRBJ2-7 | TRBV24-1 | NA | many
CAISESRQGNDEQYF | TGTGCCATCAGTGAGTCTAGACAGGGGAACGACGAGCAGTACTTC | TRBJ2-7 | TRBV10-3 | TRBD1 | many
CASSLQGARGEKLFF | TGTGCCAGCAGCCTCCAGGGGGCGCGTGGGGAAAAACTGTTTTTT | TRBJ1-4 | TRBV7-9 | TRBD1 | NA
CASSPTRHSSGNTIYF | TGTGCCAGCAGTCCGACACGACACTCCTCTGGAAACACCATATATTTT | TRBJ1-3 | TRBV12-3/TRBV12-4 | NA | many
CASSQGAGQGKSSYNEQFF | TGTGCCAGCAGCCAGGGGGCGGGACAGGGGAAGAGCTCCTACAATGAGCAGTTCTTC | TRBJ2-1 | TRBV7-9 | TRBD1 | many
CSAEGTGVQEKLFF | TGCAGCGCCGAGGGGACAGGGGTTCAAGAAAAACTGTTTTTT | TRBJ1-4 | TRBV29-1 | TRBD1 | NA
CASSSRQTDTQYF | TGTGCCAGCAGTTCCCGACAGACAGATACGCAGTATTTT | TRBJ2-3 | TRBV12-3/TRBV12-4 | NA | many
CASSSEGDSPSYEQYF | TGTGCCAGCAGTTCTGAGGGGGACTCGCCTTCCTACGAGCAGTACTTC | TRBJ2-7 | TRBV28 | NA | many
CASSEANFLNTEAFF | TGTGCCAGCAGTGAAGCGAACTTTCTGAACACTGAAGCTTTCTTT | TRBJ1-1 | TRBV6-1 | NA | few